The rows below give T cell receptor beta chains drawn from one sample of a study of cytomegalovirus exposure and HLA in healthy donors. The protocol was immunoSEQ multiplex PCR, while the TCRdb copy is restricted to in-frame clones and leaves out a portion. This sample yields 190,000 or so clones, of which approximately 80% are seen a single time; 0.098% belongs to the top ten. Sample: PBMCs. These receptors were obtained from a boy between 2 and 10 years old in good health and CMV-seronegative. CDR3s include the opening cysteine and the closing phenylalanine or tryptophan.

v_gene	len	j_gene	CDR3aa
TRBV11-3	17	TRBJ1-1	CASSLGLAGREIPEAFF
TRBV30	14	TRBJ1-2	CAFMRGQSVYGYTF
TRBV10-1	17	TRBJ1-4	CASRVRPLAATNEKLFF
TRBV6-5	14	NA	CASSRETGLYEQYF
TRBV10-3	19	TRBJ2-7	CAISPKSSHPGQGNYEQYF
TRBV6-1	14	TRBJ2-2	CASSASWNTGELFF
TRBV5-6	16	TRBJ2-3	CASSLGLAGTRDTQYF
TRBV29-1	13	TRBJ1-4	CSVRTDYNEKLFF
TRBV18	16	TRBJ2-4	CASSLPLGTGPSIQYF
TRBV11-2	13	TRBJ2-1	CASSSPPSDEQFF
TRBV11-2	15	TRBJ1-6	CASRRGTALNSPLHF
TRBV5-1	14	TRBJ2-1	CASSLDSSNNEQFF
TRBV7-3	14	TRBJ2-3	CASRQDFSTDTQYF
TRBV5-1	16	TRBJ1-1	CASSLVQGRGNTEAFF
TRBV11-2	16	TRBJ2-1	CASSLDGGSSYNEQFF
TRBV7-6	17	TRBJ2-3	CASSTGTGGSSTDTQYF
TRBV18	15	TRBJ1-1	CASSSLTDLNTEAFF
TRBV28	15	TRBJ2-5	CASSLGTASQETQYF
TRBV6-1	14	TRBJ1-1	CASNTGGANTEAFF
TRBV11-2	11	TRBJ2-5	CASSAIEAQYF
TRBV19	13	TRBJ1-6	CASSIRGDSPLHF
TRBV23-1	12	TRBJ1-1	CAGPPGETEAFF
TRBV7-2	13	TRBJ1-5	CASSFYSNQPQHF
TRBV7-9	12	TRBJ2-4	CASSPQGNIQYF
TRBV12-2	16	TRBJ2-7	CASRSSPPGEVSEQYF
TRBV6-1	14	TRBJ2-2	CASRHQQSTGELFF
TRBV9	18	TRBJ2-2	CASSPRKSNVGSTGELFF
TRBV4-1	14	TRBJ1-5	CASSPPLSNQPQHF
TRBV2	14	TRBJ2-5	CASSEPPSGETQYF
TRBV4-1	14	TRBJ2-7	CASSQVSRSYEQYF